Described below is a single TCR beta chain sequence and its context. Its antigen is as yet unknown. The sample originates from a study of response to subunit inactivated influenza vaccine. Regarding the study as a whole: Only a handful of new T cells, the authors suggested, are recruited with each seasonal influenza vaccination.

V gave up 5 bases and J gave up 4 bases; unmatched junction bases: 7. This CDR3 region has 15 residues. Germline V gene lookup returns CDR1 MNHEY and CDR2 SMNVEV (reference sequence). TCRdb reprocessed the RT-PCR reads with MiXCR, giving one entry per CDR3 protein. The top ten clones hold 5.5% to 7% of a sample with approximately 700,000 distinct CDR3 sequences, roughly 14% of them seen once. Sequencing was performed on PBMCs from blood, taken 14 days before vaccination. The chain carries TRBV27 and TRBJ2-7; 11 nucleotides match TRBD2. This clonotype was obtained from a man aged 50 to 60 who received an inactivated influenza vaccine. The CDR3 is CASSPGLAALYEQYF. The CDR3 DNA sequence: TGTGCCAGCAGTCCGGGACTAGCGGCCCTATACGAGCAGTACTTC.